The 28 T cell receptor beta chains below all came from one sample that was sequenced in a study of vaccination effects on CD4 cells after COVID-19 (dated by TCRdb to between 2021 and 2024). Preparation of the library involved the immunoSEQ multiplex PCR assay. This is the immuneACCESS table as TCRdb keeps it, with only in-frame sequences that have V and J called. A part of the clones is gone; compared with another copy, unresolved V genes explain less than half, and the rest is unexplained. This sample comprises 17,000 or so clones, about 74% of them detected only once. The ten largest clonotypes hold around 17% of the sample. In the ViraFEST assay, PBMC were stimulated with viral peptide pools, and TCR sequencing was then used to find antigen-specific CD4+ T cell clonotypes based on their expansion. After roughly 11 days of culture, CD4+ T cells were isolated with the EasySep CD4+ T cell isolation kit. PCR-confirmed SARS-CoV-2 infection had occurred in convalescent patients between March and December 2020, before the Alpha, Beta and Delta variants emerged in the United States.

These receptors' targets are unknown. The sample consisted of CD4+ T cells from PBMCs cultured with SARS-CoV-2 spike peptides, taken before COVID-19 vaccination. The sample's cell subset or site label, in plain terms: SARS-CoV-2 spike overlapping peptide pool stimulation. The receptors originated from a human donor who had a prior SARS-CoV-2 infection.

This chain links TRBV2 with TRBJ2-1, with a possible D match to TRBD2 (5 bases). CDR1 and CDR2 from the germline V gene are SNHLY and FYNNEI. Trimming removed 10 bases from V and 0 bases from J, with 13 bases in between. The CDR3 totals 14 residues. The CDR3: CATRGFSSYNEQFF. CDR3 DNA sequence: TGTGCCACCAGAGGGTTTAGCTCCTACAATGAGCAGTTCTTC.

Only a few counts were recorded for this clone. The genes are TRBV24-1 and TRBJ2-2; weak D call: TRBD1 (6 bases). V dropped 4 bases and J dropped 0 bases, with 11 bases sitting between them. The CDR3 is 16 residues long. Germline values: CDR1 KGHDR, CDR2 SFDVKD. CDR3 DNA: TGTGCCACCAGTGACACAGGGCCCTCGAACACCGGGGAGCTGTTTTTT. Translation gives CATSDTGPSNTGELFF.

V is TRBV30 and J is TRBJ2-1; 8 bases align to TRBD1. Germline CDR1 GTSNPN, CDR2 SVGIG (reference sequence). The CDR3 is made up of 14 amino acids. The junction had 8 bases not matched to a gene; V was cut back by 2 bases and J by 8 bases. The CDR3 nucleotides read TGTGCCTGGAGTCGGGCAGGGGGCAAGGATGAGCAGTTCTTC. It codes for CAWSRAGGKDEQFF.

The V and J genes are TRBV4-3 and TRBJ2-5; D call uncertain. Between the trimmed V and J ends, which lost 0 bases and 5 bases, there was a span of 13 bases. Germline CDR1 and CDR2: LGHNA and YSLEER. The length of the CDR3 is 15 residues. CDR3 nucleotides: TGCGCCAGCAGCCAAGATTTCTCCGGACGGGAGACCCAGTACTTC. This sequence encodes CASSQDFSGRETQYF.

This clone came up a few times. This chain links TRBV5-1 with TRBJ1-1; 7 bases fit TRBD1. Germline V CDR1 and CDR2: SGHRS, YFSETQ. V was pared by 1 base and J by 1 base, with 7 bases of the junction left unmatched. CDR3 length: 16 amino acids. The CDR3 sequence is CASSLLAGGENTEAFF. CDR3 bases: TGCGCCAGCAGCTTGTTGGCAGGGGGGGAGAACACTGAAGCTTTCTTT.

The chain uses TRBV28 and TRBJ1-5; 7 positions agree with TRBD1. Trimming at V came to 4 bases and at J to 2 bases, leaving 5 bases not matched to a gene. Germline loops: CDR1 MDHEN, CDR2 SYDVKM. This CDR3 is 15 amino acids long. CDR3 coding DNA: TGTGCCAGCAGTTCTCAAACAGGGGGCAATCAGCCCCAGCATTTT. This sequence encodes CASSSQTGGNQPQHF.

The chain links TRBV18 to TRBJ2-5; 14 bases fit TRBD2. V lost 4 bases to trimming and J lost 5 bases; unmatched junction nucleotides: 3. This CDR3 contains 15 residues. Germline CDR1 and CDR2: KGHSH and LQKENI. The CDR3 nucleotides read TGTGCCAGCTCACTCGGGACTAGCGGGAGCGAGACCCAGTACTTC. Translating it yields CASSLGTSGSETQYF. Using reference TRBV18 and TRBJ2-5 for the parts outside the CDR3, the full variable domain is NAGVMQNPRHLVRRRGQEARLRCSPMKGHSHVYWYRQLPEEGLKFMVYLQKENIIDESGMPKERFSAEFPKEGPSILRIQQVVRGDSAAYFCASSLGTSGSETQYFGPGTRLLVL.

This clone was counted only a few times. The rearrangement uses TRBV11-2 and TRBJ2-3, with D hard to call. Between the trimmed V and J ends, which lost 1 base and 2 bases, there was a span of 4 bases. The CDR3 is 13 amino acids. CDR1 is SGHAT and CDR2 is FQNNGV in the germline V gene. CDR3 bases: TGTGCCAGCAGCTTAGTTCCCACAGATACGCAGTATTTT. It translates to CASSLVPTDTQYF.

A few counts support this clone. The V and J genes are TRBV5-1 and TRBJ1-2; D is undetermined. V was trimmed by 0 bases and J by 7 bases, leaving 10 bases between them. The germline gives CDR1 SGHRS, CDR2 YFSETQ. The CDR3 loop spans 13 amino acids. The CDR3 sequence is CASSLDAVSGYTF. In DNA, the CDR3 is TGCGCCAGCAGCTTGGACGCGGTGAGTGGCTACACCTTC.

CDR3 region: CASSQVDGWASYEQYF. CDR3 coding DNA: TGTGCCAGCAGCCAAGTAGACGGTTGGGCTTCCTACGAGCAGTACTTC. The V gene is TRBV4-2, the J gene TRBJ2-7; D is unclear. Trimming stripped 1 base from V and 1 base from J, with 14 bases between. Germline values: CDR1 LGHNA, CDR2 YNFKEQ. The CDR3 has 16 amino acids.

The chain combines TRBV12-3 or TRBV12-4 with TRBJ2-1, with 12 bases aligning to TRBD2. J was trimmed by 11 bases and V by 10 bases; bases with no gene match: 9. CDR3 size: 13 residues. In nucleotides, the CDR3 is TGTGCCACCCTGACTAGCGGGGGTTTAAAGCAGTTCTTC. This sequence encodes CATLTSGGLKQFF.

The J gene is TRBJ2-2, the V gene TRBV6-2 or TRBV6-3; D perhaps matches TRBD1 (5 bases). V lost 4 bases, J lost 4 bases, and 16 bases lay in between. Germline V gene lookup returns CDR1 MNHEY and CDR2 SVGEGT. The CDR3 sequence is 16 residues long. CDR3 nucleotides: TGTGCCAGCAGTTTCCCCAGGGTTTGGGCCACCGGGGAGCTGTTTTTT. It yields the protein CASSFPRVWATGELFF.

This chain joins TRBV27 and TRBJ1-4, with D possibly being TRBD1 (6 bases). Trimming stripped 7 bases from V and 0 bases from J, with 9 bases between. CDR3 length: 14 amino acids. CDR1 MNHEY and CDR2 SMNVEV come from the germline V gene (reference sequence). This CDR3 reads CASTGHSTNEKLFF. CDR3 in DNA: TGTGCCAGCACGGGACATTCAACTAATGAAAAACTGTTTTTT.

This chain uses TRBV5-6 with TRBJ1-2; TRBD1 is a possible D gene (6 bases). The CDR3 has 18 amino acids. Trimming took off 3 bases at V and 5 bases at J, with 26 bases between the two ends. Germline V gene data show CDR1 as SGHDT and CDR2 as YYEEEE. The CDR3 region has the DNA TGTGCCAGCAGCTCCATGTTTGGGGGCTACTCAGGGTCTTATGGCTACACCTTC. This encodes CASSSMFGGYSGSYGYTF.

A remark on this clone: One end of the junction varies from germline; a read error may be responsible. The V call is TRBV7-7, the J call TRBJ2-2; tentatively, D is TRBD2 (6 bases). Germline CDR1 reads SSHAT; CDR2 reads FNYEAQ (reference sequence). The CDR3 sequence is 15 residues long. The CDR3 loop is CASSPSTSGTGELFF. The CDR3 coding sequence is TGTGCTAGCAGCCCCTCGACTAGTGGCACCGGGGAGCTGTTTTTT.

The genes are TRBV3-1 (or the pseudogene TRBV3-2) and TRBJ1-2; a possible D gene is TRBD1 (6 bases). CDR1 is LGHDT, CDR2 YNNKEL, per germline (reference sequence). The CDR3 covers 14 residues. V was pared by 1 base and J by 4 bases, with 10 bases between. The CDR3 region is CASSQGGPGYGYTF. The DNA of the CDR3 is TGTGCCAGCAGCCAAGGGGGGCCTGGCTATGGCTACACCTTC.

This clone appeared a single time. The V gene is TRBV18, the J gene TRBJ1-6, with TRBD1 identical over 8 bases. The CDR3 has 15 residues. Losses at the gene ends were 3 bases for V and 7 bases for J; bases not matched to a gene: 5. Per germline, CDR1 KGHSH and CDR2 LQKENI. The CDR3 reads CASSPRTGRNSPLHF. The DNA of the CDR3 is TGTGCCAGCTCACCCCGGACAGGGCGGAATTCACCCCTCCACTTT.

The chain uses TRBV7-2 and TRBJ2-3; 8 nucleotides align to TRBD2. Germline lookup yields CDR1 SGHTA and CDR2 FQGNSA. With 10 bases clipped from V and 5 bases from J, the junction kept 17 bases outside the gene matches. The CDR3 is 16 amino acids. CDR3 in DNA: TGTGCCATAGAGCCCATCGGGCGGGGGGCCGGAGATACGCAGTATTTT. Residues: CAIEPIGRGAGDTQYF.

In nucleotides, the CDR3 is TGTGCCAGCAGTTACGTAGCAGATCAGCCCCAGCATTTT. It specifies CASSYVADQPQHF. V gene TRBV6-5 combines with J gene TRBJ1-5, with no clear D. The CDR3 covers 13 residues. Germline values: CDR1 MNHEY, CDR2 SVGAGI. Trimming took off 2 bases at V and 5 bases at J, with 7 bases between the two ends.

V and J are TRBV3-1 (or the pseudogene TRBV3-2) and TRBJ2-2, with TRBD2 as a possible D gene (6 bases). V lost 2 bases to trimming and J lost 3 bases, with 10 bases between them. CDR1 is LGHDT and CDR2 is YNNKEL in the germline V gene (reference sequence). The CDR3 runs to 15 residues. The CDR3 nucleotides are TGTGCCAGCAGCCAAACGGACTACTACACCGGGGAGCTGTTTTTT. This translates into CASSQTDYYTGELFF.

The gene calls are TRBV19 and TRBJ1-4; D unclear. CDR3 length: 14 amino acids. The germline V gene has CDR1 LNHDA and CDR2 SQIVND (reference sequence). V shed 3 bases and J shed 0 bases, with 5 bases lying between them. In nucleotides, the CDR3 is TGTGCCAGTAGTATTACAGCAACTAATGAAAAACTGTTTTTT. Its protein product is CASSITATNEKLFF.

CDR3 sequence: CASSQDWTGSYTF. The DNA of the CDR3 is TGTGCCAGCAGCCAGGACTGGACAGGGAGCTACACCTTC. The chain carries TRBV3-1 (or the pseudogene TRBV3-2) and TRBJ1-2; 8 positions agree with TRBD1. V gave up 3 bases and J gave up 9 bases; unmatched junction bases: 6. The CDR3 spans 13 residues. Germline V gene data show CDR1 as LGHDT and CDR2 as YNNKEL (reference sequence).

The chain has TRBV7-8 and TRBJ2-2; no definite D call. Germline CDR1 reads SGHVS; CDR2 reads FQNEAQ. This CDR3 is built from 12 residues. V was cut by 5 bases and J by 7 bases, with 8 bases left in between. The CDR3 nucleotides are TGTGCCAGCAGCCTTCAAGGCGGGGAGCTGTTTTTT. Protein: CASSLQGGELFF.

The CDR3 nucleotides read TGTGCCATCAGTAAAGGGACAGGGGGCACAAGCTATGGCTACACCTTC. Its translation: CAISKGTGGTSYGYTF. The V call is TRBV10-3, the J call TRBJ1-2; 12 bases are a match to TRBD1. The V gene's germline CDR1 is ENHRY and CDR2 SYGVKD. The CDR3 spans 16 residues. V lost 5 bases to trimming and J lost 4 bases; unmatched junction nucleotides: 8.

J is TRBJ1-1 and V is TRBV5-4; D might be TRBD1 (6 bases). This CDR3 has 15 amino acids. The germline V gene has CDR1 SGHNT and CDR2 YYREEE (reference sequence). Trimming took off 4 bases at V and 0 bases at J, with 13 bases between the two ends. The CDR3 nucleotides are TGTGCCAGCAGCCCCACACAGGGCATGAACACTGAAGCTTTCTTT. This gives the protein CASSPTQGMNTEAFF.

The CDR3 is CATSREADSLYGYTF. CDR3 in DNA: TGTGCCACCAGCAGAGAGGCAGATAGCCTGTATGGCTACACCTTC. This sequence joins TRBV15 and TRBJ1-2; D remains ambiguous. This CDR3 is 15 amino acids long. Germline values: CDR1 LNHNV, CDR2 YYDKDF (reference sequence). Between the trimmed V and J ends, which lost 0 bases and 5 bases, there was a span of 13 bases.

The V gene is TRBV21-1, the J gene TRBJ2-2; the D call TRBD1 from the table was never checked on the DNA. TRBV21-1 is marked as a pseudogene. CDR3 size: 17 residues. CDR3 amino acids: CASSKERQGAGTGELFF. The CDR3 coding sequence is TGTGCCAGCAGCAAAGAAAGACAGGGGGCTGGCACCGGGGAGCTGTTTTTT.

J is TRBJ2-1 and V is TRBV5-1; D perhaps matches TRBD1 (5 bases). V was clipped by 2 bases and J by 0 bases, with 9 bases between them. The germline V gene has CDR1 SGHRS and CDR2 YFSETQ. This CDR3 comprises 15 residues. The CDR3 bases are TGCGCCAGCAGCTTAGGGGCCGGCTCCTACAATGAGCAGTTCTTC. Protein product: CASSLGAGSYNEQFF.